Presented here are 2 T cell receptor beta chains from one specimen sequenced in a study of blood T cell repertoires in COVID-19. Sequencing used immunoSEQ multiplex PCR; TCRdb keeps in-frame clones, though not all of them. The sample lists around 230,000 clones, around 88% occurring once. Sequencing was performed on PBMCs or T cells enriched from blood (not recorded which). Source of these receptors: a middle-aged woman with acute COVID-19.

The chain recombines TRBV19 with TRBJ1-5; TRBD1 matches 8 bases. V gave up 6 bases and J gave up 6 bases; unmatched junction bases: 7. This CDR3 comprises 14 residues. Germline CDR1 reads LNHDA; CDR2 reads SQIVND (reference sequence). The CDR3 DNA sequence: TGTGCCAGTAGAGAGGGACAGGACATTCAGCCCCAGCATTTT. Protein sequence: CASREGQDIQPQHF.

V and J are TRBV5-1 and TRBJ2-7, with a possible D match to TRBD1 (5 bases). This CDR3 comprises 14 residues. CDR1 is SGHRS and CDR2 is YFSETQ in the germline V gene. V was clipped by 0 bases and J by 4 bases, with 11 bases between them. CDR3 residues: CASSLGRVAYEQYF. In DNA, the CDR3 is TGCGCCAGCAGCTTGGGCAGGGTTGCGTACGAGCAGTACTTC.